This T cell receptor beta chain derives from a study of OX40 agonist ivuxolimab in advanced cancers. The study's findings and limits: Expanded peripheral T cell antigen specificity was not determined. Relative to CD4+ cells, CD8+ T cells on average had more expanded clones.

CDR1 MNHEY and CDR2 SVGAGI come from the germline V gene. Between the trimmed V and J ends, which lost 2 bases and 0 bases, there was a span of 10 bases. The CDR3 runs to 16 residues. Sequencing used immunoSEQ multiplex PCR; TCRdb keeps in-frame clones, though not all of them. The sample yields some 44,000 clones, over 80% seen once. About this clone itself: Antigen specificity is unknown.

The chain employs TRBV6-5 and TRBJ2-2; the D gene is possibly TRBD1 (5 bases). Specimen: CD4+ or CD8+ T cells sorted from blood, collected in a trial of the OX40 agonist ivuxolimab. The origin of this receptor is an adult with an advanced solid tumor such as melanoma, head and neck, liver or kidney cancer. The CDR3 spells CASSYQGLTNTGELFF. Here the CDR3 DNA reads TGTGCCAGCAGTTACCAGGGATTGACGAACACCGGGGAGCTGTTTTTT.